One and the same sample provided the 20 T cell receptor beta chains below, sequenced in a study of a mutant IDH1 vaccine in newly diagnosed glioma. Antigens for these TCRs are unknown. Specified time point: week 23, last vaccination. Doses consisted of 300 ug of mutant IDH1 20-mer peptide each, paired with topical imiquimod. Here immunoSEQ multiplex PCR was the method, and the copy in TCRdb shows in-frame clones only, minus some. Counted here are around 60,000 clones, roughly 81% occurring once; the ten biggest clones make up approximately 3.7%. The source material was PBMCs, sampled from a glioma patient whose treatment included an IDH1 peptide vaccine. The source of these receptors is a man aged 25-45 years with glioma.

The rearrangement links TRBV2 to TRBJ1-5; 8 nucleotides match TRBD1. Germline V gene lookup returns CDR1 SNHLY and CDR2 FYNNEI. The CDR3 has 14 amino acids. J lost 8 bases, V lost 4 bases, and 7 bases had no gene match. The CDR3 sequence: CASSGDRPDEPQHF. The DNA of the CDR3 is TGTGCCAGCAGTGGGGACAGGCCCGACGAGCCCCAGCATTTT.

The chain carries TRBV4-1 and TRBJ2-1, with 9 bases fitting TRBD1. The CDR3 length is 14 residues. J lost 8 bases, V lost 2 bases, and 4 bases had no gene match. Germline values: CDR1 MGHRA, CDR2 YSYEKL. In DNA form, the CDR3 reads TGCGCCAGCAGCCAACCGGGACAGGGTTATGAGCAGTTCTTC. It yields the protein CASSQPGQGYEQFF.

The chain recombines TRBV5-4 with TRBJ2-3; 8 bases fit TRBD2. This CDR3 has 18 residues. The germline gives CDR1 SGHNT, CDR2 YYREEE (reference sequence). Trimming at V came to 4 bases and at J to 2 bases, leaving 15 bases not matched to a gene. CDR3: CASSPAPVGLAATDTQYF. As DNA, the CDR3 is TGTGCCAGCAGCCCCGCCCCAGTAGGACTAGCTGCCACAGATACGCAGTATTTT.

The V call is TRBV7-9, the J call TRBJ1-1; tentative D call: TRBD1 (5 bases). Trimming removed 7 bases at V and 1 base at J, with 22 bases between. This CDR3 is built from 17 residues. The germline CDR1 and CDR2 sequences are SEHNR and FQNEAQ (reference sequence). This chain's CDR3 is CASTPTAPGGANTEAFF. CDR3 nucleotide sequence: TGTGCCAGCACCCCGACAGCCCCGGGCGGGGCGAACACTGAAGCTTTCTTT.

This clone was seen a few times. The chain has TRBV7-8 and TRBJ1-1; D call uncertain. Trimming cost V 4 bases and J 1 base, with 7 bases left between them. Germline CDR1 is SGHVS and CDR2 is FQNEAQ. This CDR3 is 13 amino acids long. The CDR3 nucleotides are TGTGCCAGCAGCTCCGCGGGGAACACTGAAGCTTTCTTT. Protein: CASSSAGNTEAFF.

The chain combines TRBV11-3 with TRBJ2-2; D not resolved. The germline CDR1 and CDR2 sequences are SGHNT and YENEEA. The CDR3 is made up of 14 amino acids. V lost 2 bases and J 0 bases, leaving 4 bases between the germline ends. CDR3 in amino acids: CASSLSPNTGELFF. CDR3 nucleotide sequence: TGTGCCAGCAGCTTAAGCCCGAACACCGGGGAGCTGTTTTTT.

The genes are TRBV7-8 and TRBJ2-7; 13 positions match TRBD2. Germline CDR1 is SGHVS and CDR2 is FQNEAQ. The CDR3 runs 17 residues. The junction had 4 bases not matched to a gene; V was cut back by 1 base and J by 1 base. The CDR3 here is CASSLGGLAGRSYEQYF. The CDR3 DNA is TGTGCCAGCAGCTTAGGGGGACTAGCGGGGCGGTCCTACGAGCAGTACTTC.

The chain has TRBV6-1 and TRBJ2-2; possibly TRBD1 for D (5 bases). The length of the CDR3 is 14 residues. Germline CDR1 reads MNHNS; CDR2 reads SASEGT. Deletions cut 7 bases from V and 1 base from J, with 10 bases between. Here the CDR3 reads CASILTGNTGELFF. The CDR3 region has the DNA TGTGCCAGCATCCTCACAGGGAACACCGGGGAGCTGTTTTTT.

A few counts support this clone. The rearrangement uses TRBV6-1 and TRBJ2-1; possible D gene TRBD1, 5 bases. Germline-derived CDR1 and CDR2 are MNHNS and SASEGT. V was cut by 6 bases and J by 8 bases, with 14 bases left in between. The CDR3 has 13 amino acids. CDR3 protein: CASRGARFDEQFF. CDR3 sequence (DNA): TGTGCCAGCAGAGGGGCGAGGTTCGATGAGCAGTTCTTC.

V is TRBV7-7 and J is TRBJ2-5; 9 positions match TRBD1. The germline V gene encodes CDR1 SSHAT and CDR2 FNYEAQ (reference sequence). The CDR3 is 15 amino acids. J gave up 0 bases and V 3 bases, and 2 bases lay outside the gene matches. The CDR3 sequence: CASSFTGGDQETQYF. The DNA for the CDR3 is TGTGCCAGCAGCTTTACAGGGGGCGACCAAGAGACCCAGTACTTC.

For this clone: The same CDR3 arises from other DNA sequences in this sample as well. This chain joins TRBV19 and TRBJ1-5; the D gene is possibly TRBD1 (6 bases). Germline V gene lookup returns CDR1 LNHDA and CDR2 SQIVND (reference sequence). V was shortened by 3 bases and J by 3 bases, with 9 bases between the two germline ends. This CDR3 region has 14 residues. The CDR3 sequence is CASSIGQNNQPQHF. The CDR3 bases are TGTGCCAGTAGTATCGGACAGAACAATCAGCCCCAGCATTTT.

This chain links TRBV2 with TRBJ2-7; D is possibly TRBD1 or TRBD2 (6 bases each). Germline V gene lookup returns CDR1 SNHLY and CDR2 FYNNEI. V lost 2 bases and J lost 7, with 15 bases in between. The CDR3 length is 14 residues. This chain's CDR3 is CASSERGAWQEQYF. The CDR3 nucleotides are TGTGCCAGCAGTGAAAGGGGGGCCTGGCAGGAGCAGTACTTC.

This clone has only one observation. This chain links TRBV25-1 with TRBJ2-7; 8 bases map to TRBD1. With 4 bases clipped from V and 6 bases from J, the junction kept 5 bases outside the gene matches. The CDR3 contains 13 residues. The germline CDR1 and CDR2 sequences are MGHDK and SYGVNS. CDR3 nucleotides: TGTGCCAGCAGTGGACAGGGGAATCCCGAGCAGTACTTC. It codes for CASSGQGNPEQYF.

The chain carries TRBV28 and TRBJ2-5; weak D call: TRBD1 (6 bases). The CDR3 contains 12 residues. Trimming cost V 3 bases and J 5 bases, with 7 bases left between them. The V gene's germline CDR1 is MDHEN and CDR2 SYDVKM. CDR3 in DNA: TGTGCCAGCAGTTTGGGGGCGGAGACCCAGTACTTC. Its protein product is CASSLGAETQYF.

The genes are TRBV7-2 and TRBJ2-5; D unresolved. CDR1 is SGHTA and CDR2 is FQGNSA in the germline V gene. The CDR3 is 15 amino acids. V shed 1 base and J shed 4 bases, with 13 bases lying between them. The CDR3 DNA follows: TGTGCCAGCAGCTTAGAACAGTCAGGTTTAGAGACCCAGTACTTC. It yields the protein CASSLEQSGLETQYF.

The V gene is TRBV7-9, the J gene TRBJ1-1; perhaps TRBD1 as D (5 bases). This CDR3 spans 15 amino acids. Germline CDR1 SEHNR, CDR2 FQNEAQ (reference sequence). V was shortened by 5 bases and J by 1 base, with 14 bases between the two germline ends. The CDR3 sequence: CASSPRVDRNTEAFF. DNA for the CDR3: TGTGCCAGCAGCCCTAGGGTCGACAGGAACACTGAAGCTTTCTTT. The full variable domain, in which reference TRBV7-9 and TRBJ1-1 provide the parts outside the CDR3, is DTGVSQNPRHKITKRGQNVTFRCDPISEHNRLYWYRQTLGQGPEFLTYFQNEAQLEKSRLLSDRFSAERPKGSFSTLEIQRTEQGDSAMYLCASSPRVDRNTEAFFGQGTRLTVV.

The chain uses TRBV28 and TRBJ1-4; 9 nucleotides align to TRBD1. The V gene's germline CDR1 is MDHEN and CDR2 SYDVKM. V trimming: 7 bases; J trimming: 3 bases; junction bases outside the gene matches: 15. The CDR3 loop spans 18 amino acids. CDR3 residues: CASIQTGTGFAANEKLFF. The CDR3 coding sequence is TGTGCCAGCATCCAAACCGGGACAGGGTTCGCAGCTAATGAAAAACTGTTTTTT.

This clone has only a few counts. This chain uses TRBV6-1 with TRBJ1-3; D is unresolved. In germline, CDR1 is MNHNS, CDR2 SASEGT. The V and J ends lost 2 bases and 4 bases respectively, with 6 bases between them. The CDR3 loop spans 13 amino acids. The CDR3 DNA reads TGTGCCAGCAGTGAAATGCAGGGAAACACCATATATTTT. Residues: CASSEMQGNTIYF.

J is TRBJ2-3 and V is TRBV7-2; D might be TRBD2 (5 bases). CDR3 length equals 16 residues. The germline V gene has CDR1 SGHTA and CDR2 FQGNSA. V was cut by 5 bases and J by 4 bases, with 19 bases left in between. CDR3 sequence: CASSKGSLRTPDTQYF. CDR3 DNA sequence: TGTGCCAGCAGCAAAGGGAGCCTCCGGACCCCAGATACGCAGTATTTT.

This clone was counted only a few times. The chain joins TRBV10-2 to TRBJ1-5; 7 bases map to TRBD1. V shed 6 bases and J 2 bases; nucleotides not matched to a gene: 4. Germline CDR1 and CDR2: WSHSY and SAAADI. This CDR3 is built from 14 residues. The CDR3 DNA reads as TGCGCCAGCAGGAGGGGGCAGGGCAATCAGCCCCAGCATTTT. Translating gives CASRRGQGNQPQHF.